These 7 T cell receptor beta chains share one sample of origin, sequenced in a study of shared clonotypes between healthy human individuals. Some clones are missing from TCRdb's copy, which holds only in-frame ones; the method was immunoSEQ multiplex PCR. The sample records around 430,000 clones, roughly 83% being singletons. Input material: PBMCs. These receptors were collected from a woman aged 40 to 50 in good health. Some clones in this sample may be carry-over from other donors' samples.

This clone has only one observation. The sample carries other DNA sequences with the same CDR3. The J gene is TRBJ2-5, the V gene TRBV5-1; either TRBD1 or TRBD2 may fit D (7 bases each). The germline V gene has CDR1 SGHRS and CDR2 YFSETQ. The CDR3 runs 14 residues. V lost 2 bases, J lost 5 bases, and 13 bases lay in between. For the CDR3, the DNA is TGCGCCAGCAGCTTTTCAGGGGGAGGGGAGACCCAGTACTTC. It yields the protein CASSFSGGGETQYF.

This chain connects TRBV27 to TRBJ2-7; D is perhaps TRBD1 (8 bases). CDR1 and CDR2 from the germline V gene are MNHEY and SMNVEV (reference sequence). This CDR3 spans 15 amino acids. Trimming pared 5 bases from V and 4 bases from J, leaving 18 bases between. The CDR3 region has the DNA TGTGCCAGCAGTCTCCGGACAGGGAGGGCGTACGAGCAGTACTTC. This codes for CASSLRTGRAYEQYF.

The CDR3 region is CASSSPGRGRTKATNEKLFF. The CDR3 DNA reads TGCGCCAGCAGCTCTCCAGGACGGGGGAGGACCAAAGCAACTAATGAAAAACTGTTTTTT. This chain connects TRBV4-1 to TRBJ1-4, with D perhaps matching TRBD1 (5 bases). Trimming pared 5 bases from V and 0 bases from J, leaving 25 bases between. The CDR3 is made up of 20 amino acids. The germline gives CDR1 MGHRA, CDR2 YSYEKL.

This sequence joins TRBV7-6 and TRBJ1-2, with D unclear. CDR1 and CDR2 (germline): SGHVS, FNYEAQ. This CDR3 spans 13 amino acids. V was trimmed by 5 bases and J by 3 bases, leaving 10 bases between them. CDR3 nucleotides: TGTGCCAGCAGCCTCAACACCTACTATGGCTACACCTTC. It encodes CASSLNTYYGYTF. The complete variable domain, with remaining parts taken from reference TRBV7-6 and TRBJ1-2, reads GAGVSQSPRYKVTKRGQDVALRCDPISGHVSLYWYRQALGQGPEFLTYFNYEAQQDKSGLPNDRFSAERPEGSISTLTIQRTEQRDSAMYRCASSLNTYYGYTFGSGTRLTVV.

This sequence joins TRBV28 and TRBJ1-1; TRBD1 is a possible D gene (5 bases). This CDR3 region has 14 residues. Trimming took off 5 bases at V and 2 bases at J, with 12 bases between the two ends. Per germline, CDR1 MDHEN and CDR2 SYDVKM. The CDR3 DNA is TGTGCCAGCAGTCCGGACAACGATAACACTGAAGCTTTCTTT. This translates into CASSPDNDNTEAFF.

The chain uses TRBV9 and TRBJ1-4, with D hard to call. Germline CDR1 reads SGDLS; CDR2 reads YYNGEE. The CDR3 extends over 16 amino acids. Trimming pared 2 bases from V and 3 bases from J, leaving 14 bases between. CDR3 DNA: TGTGCCAGCAGCGTGGGAGGGCACACACCTAATGAAAAACTGTTTTTT. Its translation is CASSVGGHTPNEKLFF.

V gene TRBV5-1 combines with J gene TRBJ2-7; 14 bases are shared with TRBD2. Germline CDR1 reads SGHRS; CDR2 reads YFSETQ. The CDR3 loop spans 18 amino acids. Unmatched junction bases numbered 6, after V lost 0 bases and J lost 1 base. CDR3 nucleotide sequence: TGCGCCAGCAGCTTGGGACTAGCGGGAGGGCCGGGTTCCTACGAGCAGTACTTC. Residues: CASSLGLAGGPGSYEQYF.